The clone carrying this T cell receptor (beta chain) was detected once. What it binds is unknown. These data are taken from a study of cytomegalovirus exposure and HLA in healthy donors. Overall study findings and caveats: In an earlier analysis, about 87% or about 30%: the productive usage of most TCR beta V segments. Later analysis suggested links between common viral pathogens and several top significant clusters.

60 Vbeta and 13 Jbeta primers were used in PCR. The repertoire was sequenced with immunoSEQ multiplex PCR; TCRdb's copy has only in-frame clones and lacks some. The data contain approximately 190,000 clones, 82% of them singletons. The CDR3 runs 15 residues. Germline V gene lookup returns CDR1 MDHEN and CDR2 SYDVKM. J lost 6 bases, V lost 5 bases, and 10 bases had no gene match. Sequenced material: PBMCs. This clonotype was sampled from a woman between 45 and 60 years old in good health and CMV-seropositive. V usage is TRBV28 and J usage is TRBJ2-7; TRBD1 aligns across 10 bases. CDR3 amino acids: CASSRYGTGVREQYF. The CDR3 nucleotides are TGTGCCAGCAGTAGGTATGGGACAGGGGTTCGCGAGCAGTACTTC.